This T cell receptor beta chain comes out of a study of T cell repertoires in cytomegalovirus infection (dated by TCRdb to the late 2010s). Study-wide context: Donor HLA type was relevant to the analysis, because carriage of CMV infection together with the matching HLA type was indicated by public TCR beta signatures. Summary of the overall study and its limitations: Carriers of CMV infection plus the relevant HLA type were discriminated by the cumulative frequency of public TCR beta family members in the study cohort and in an independent roughly 380-donor cohort. In the ex vivo response, HLA-C-restricted CMV-specific TCR beta clonotypes were dominant, and in two of eight donors the single most frequent clonotype came from this HLA-C-restricted group.

On this clonotype itself: What this receptor recognizes is not known. Since the CDR3 does not end with the conserved phenylalanine or tryptophan, this likely comes from a read error.

These reads were obtained on an Illumina HiSeq 1500. TCRdb reprocessed the public reads (quality trimming at Q25 with fastp, clone calling with MiXCR) and kept in-frame beta chains. All rows with the same CDR3 protein become a single entry with the most common DNA and genes. The sample table shows fewer than 300,000 distinct CDR3 sequences, and about 25% are seen once. The top ten clones comprise roughly 14% of the sample. The V end loses 4 bases and the J end loses 6 bases, and a stretch of 10 bases separates them. The CDR3 comprises 13 residues, both ends counted. The kept DNA is CDR3 alone, 39 bases in frame from the first base.

This TCR was recovered from a human donor in good health (CMV status not recorded). Some clones in this sample may be carry-over from other donors' samples. The chain uses TRBV12-3 or TRBV12-4 and TRBJ1-5, with a tentative D gene TRBD1 over 5 matching bases. Sequences were obtained from PBMCs. The DNA sequence follows: TGTGCCAGCAGTTCCCGGGGGTCTCAGCCCCAGCATTCT. Its translation is CASSSRGSQPQHS.